This T cell receptor beta chain was sequenced during a study of blood T cells in healthy people across ages. Study-wide findings and caveats: Naive CD4+ cell counts and diversity both ran higher in long-lived than in aged donors.

CDR3 length: 14 amino acids. V was clipped by 6 bases and J by 6 bases; unmatched bases: 7. This clonotype was counted between two and nine times. Antigen: not known. A sample-barcoded 5' primer and a J-beta primer mix were used in a second PCR of about 7 to 12 cycles. Each cDNA molecule carried a tag from a template-switch adaptor that contained 12 random nucleotides. One entry per CDR3 protein results from TCRdb running MiXCR on the 5' RACE reads. Seen here are approximately 1.5 million distinct CDR3 sequences, roughly a third observed once, and the top ten hold 10% to 12%. The V gene is TRBV12-3 or TRBV12-4, the J gene TRBJ2-1; TRBD2 agrees at 8 bases. The sequenced material came from blood. This receptor was taken from a woman between 25 and 40 years old in good health. CDR3 protein: CASRSGLAFNEQFF. The CDR3 DNA is TGTGCCAGCAGATCTGGACTAGCCTTCAATGAGCAGTTCTTC.